This TCR beta chain originates from a study of CD8+ T cells in alopecia areata (dated by TCRdb to the late 2010s). For the wider study: Treated patients were enrolled in an open-label pilot trial of oral tofacitinib, 5 to 10 mg twice daily, for moderate-to-severe alopecia areata. Patients received tofacitinib for 6 to 18 months and were then followed off drug for 6 months to check for delayed response and recurrence. The SALT score, which quantifies the percentage of affected scalp surface area, was used to measure disease severity in treated patients. The study used high-throughput TCRbeta sequencing to examine T cell clonal expansion in alopecia areata, in both the C3H/HeJ mouse model and human patients. On the human side, TCRbeta sequencing was run on scalp tissue and on sorted CD4+ and CD8+ peripheral blood T cells from healthy controls and from alopecia areata patients with either patchy or totalis/universalis disease. Biopsies were taken from tofacitinib-treated patients at baseline and at 4 and 24 weeks of treatment, and a later scalp biopsy was taken in several of the tofacitinib-treated patients. Scalp clonality was compared among normal scalp (n=4), patchy alopecia areata scalp (n=8), and alopecia totalis/universalis scalp (n=8). RNA was obtained with the PAXgene miRNA kit for fixed scalp, the miRNeasy kit for PBMCs, and the RNeasy kit for mouse skin. TCRbeta CDR3 regions were amplified by immunoSEQ multiplex PCR using 35 Vbeta forward and 13 Jbeta reverse primers.

This specimen's treatment or condition label, per the study, means: oral pan-JAK inhibitor, 5-10 mg twice daily. Lesional scalp punch biopsies and peripheral blood were obtained from alopecia areata patients. PBMCs were isolated by density centrifugation and stained for CD3, CD4 and CD8, after which CD4+ and CD8+ T cells were sorted on a FACSAria. This clone was found a few times. There is no known antigen for this receptor. No clone much larger than this one lies a single base away; base qualities are absent. The CDR3 measures 17 amino acids from cysteine to phenylalanine. CDR3 DNA only is kept here, 51 bases in frame from base 1. Via the germline V gene, CDR1 is SGHAT and CDR2 FQNNGV. V is trimmed back by 3 bases and J by 4 bases, and the junction contains 12 bases that no gene match accounts for. General study outcomes and caveats: The treated cohort was small, with a single nonresponder, so links between baseline CD8+ expansion and response need larger studies. Compared with normal scalp, lesional scalp, particularly in alopecia totalis/universalis, had higher clonality and more expanded CD8+ clones, which suggests antigenic drive. Resident alphabeta T cells in normal human skin are also sequenced, complicating scalp TCR repertoire analysis, unlike mouse skin dominated by gammadelta T cells. Many expanded lesional clones were found to persist in scalp and blood during tofacitinib treatment, and relapse after treatment cessation may be partly explained by this persistence. Tofacitinib significantly decreased scalp clonality and the number of expanded CD8+ clones among the top 100 scalp clones. Shared TCR sequences between patients were less evident than in mice, which may be partly attributable to HLA diversity in the patient population.

The library was built by means of the immunoSEQ multiplex PCR assay. RNA was extracted from all samples and reverse transcribed into cDNA, which served as template for TCR sequencing. First-strand cDNA was synthesized using SuperScript III with a 2:1 mix of oligo-dT and random hexamers. A synthetic immune receptor repertoire was used to measure amplification bias, and any remaining bias was corrected computationally. For the original study's pipeline: Raw reads were preprocessed to remove errors, and CDR3 was defined according to IMGT conventions as the region from the conserved cysteine to phenylalanine. Clonality was computed by normalizing Shannon entropy by log2 of the number of productive unique TCRs and subtracting the result from 1. Whether scalp clones were CD4 or CD8 was inferred by matching scalp TCRbeta sequences against CD4 and CD8 repertoires sorted from blood. Entries here come from immuneACCESS through TCRdb and include only in-frame sequences with V and J called. Some clones fail to appear in such tables; in the studies checked, an unresolved V gene covers under half of the shortfall, and the cause of the remainder is unknown. V and J calls plus clone size are reproduced from that table; the DNA served to infer D and trimming. Counted in this sample were 210,000 or so clones; around 66% of them appeared once. The ten largest account for 1% to 1.5% of the sample.

This clonotype was obtained from a human donor with alopecia areata. The sample consisted of CD4+ T cells sorted from blood, taken at approximately week 44, from a patient treated with tofacitinib. Recombination linked TRBV11-2 to TRBJ2-3, with TRBD2 identical over 8 junction bases. Here is the DNA: TGTGCCAGCAGCTTGGGAACTAGAGCGGGGGAATCAGATACGCAGTATTTT. This codes for CASSLGTRAGESDTQYF.